This record covers a single TCR beta chain. The antigen is not known. Then a second PCR, running about 7 to 11 cycles, was carried out with a sample-barcoded 5' primer and a J-beta primer mix. TCRdb fed the 5' RACE reads into MiXCR, producing one record per CDR3 protein. The table lists approximately 780,000 distinct CDR3 sequences, approximately 24% of them singletons. This sample was included in a study of blood T cells in healthy people across ages. Study-wide results and caveats: Roughly linear age-related decline in beta diversity appeared, significant by age 40.

The CDR3 has 19 amino acids. Trimming at V came to 1 base and at J to 1 base, leaving 13 bases not matched to a gene. Per the germline V gene, CDR1 is SGHTA and CDR2 is FQGTGA. These data also formed part of another study, on T cells of mothers and their children. In that study: Regardless of relatedness, pairs show thymic selection shaping TCR recombination output in a similar manner.

The rearrangement uses TRBV7-3 and TRBJ2-3; TRBD2 aligns across 8 bases. The sequence was collected from a boy aged 5-17 years in good health. The sample comprised blood. CDR3 in DNA: TGTGCCAGCAGCTTAAGGCCCCCTGGACTAGCTGAGGGCACAGATACGCAGTATTTT. Its translation is CASSLRPPGLAEGTDTQYF. Drawing the rest from reference TRBV7-3 and TRBJ2-3, the complete variable domain is GAGVSQTPSNKVTEKGKYVELRCDPISGHTALYWYRQSLGQGPEFLIYFQGTGAADDSGLPNDRFFAVRPEGSVSTLKIQRTERGDSAVYLCASSLRPPGLAEGTDTQYFGPGTRLTVL.